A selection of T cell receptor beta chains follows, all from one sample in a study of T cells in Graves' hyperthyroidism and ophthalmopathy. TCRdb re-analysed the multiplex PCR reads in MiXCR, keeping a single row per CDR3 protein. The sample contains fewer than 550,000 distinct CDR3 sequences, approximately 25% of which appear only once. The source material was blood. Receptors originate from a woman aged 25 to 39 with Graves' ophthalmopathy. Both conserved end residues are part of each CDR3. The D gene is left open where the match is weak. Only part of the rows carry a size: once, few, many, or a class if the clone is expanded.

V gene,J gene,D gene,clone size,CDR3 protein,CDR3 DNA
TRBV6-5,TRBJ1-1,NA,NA,CASSSRGAWTEAFF,TGTGCCAGCAGTTCCCGGGGCGCGTGGACTGAAGCTTTCTTT
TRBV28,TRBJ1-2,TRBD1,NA,CASRGTGDGYTF,TGTGCCAGCAGAGGAACAGGGGATGGCTACACCTTC
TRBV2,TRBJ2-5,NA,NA,CASDQRRAQATQYF,TGTGCCAGCGACCAAAGGCGAGCCCAAGCGACCCAGTACTTC
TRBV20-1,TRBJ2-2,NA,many,CSARVGFGELFF,TGCAGTGCTAGAGTTGGATTCGGGGAGCTGTTTTTT
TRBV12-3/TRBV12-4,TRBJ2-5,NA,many,CASSLFSGKQETQYF,TGTGCCAGCAGTTTGTTTAGCGGAAAGCAAGAGACCCAGTACTTC
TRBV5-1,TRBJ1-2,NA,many,CASSLAQSYGYTF,TGCGCCAGCAGCTTGGCCCAGTCCTATGGCTACACCTTC
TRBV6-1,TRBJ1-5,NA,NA,CASSPRDTSQPQHF,TGTGCCAGCAGTCCCCGGGACACCAGTCAGCCCCAGCATTTT
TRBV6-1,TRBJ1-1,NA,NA,CASRPTGNTNTEAFF,TGTGCCAGCAGGCCCACAGGAAACACTAACACTGAAGCTTTCTTT
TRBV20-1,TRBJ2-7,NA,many,CSAPDSQPYEQYF,TGCAGCGCCCCGGACAGCCAACCCTACGAGCAGTACTTC
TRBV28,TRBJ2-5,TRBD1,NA,CASKTGVSQETQYF,TGTGCCAGCAAGACAGGGGTGTCCCAAGAGACCCAGTACTTC
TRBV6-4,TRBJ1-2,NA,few,CASSDNEGGGYTF,TGTGCCAGCAGTGACAATGAAGGGGGTGGCTACACCTTC
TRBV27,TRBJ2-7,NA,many,CASSLSGAYEQYF,TGTGCCAGCAGTTTATCGGGGGCCTACGAGCAGTACTTC
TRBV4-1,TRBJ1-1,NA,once,CASSQEFGEAFF,TGCGCCAGCAGCCAAGAATTTGGTGAAGCTTTCTTT
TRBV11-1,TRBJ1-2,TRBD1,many,CASSSAGQGENYGYTF,TGTGCCAGCAGCTCGGCCGGACAGGGCGAAAACTATGGCTACACCTTC
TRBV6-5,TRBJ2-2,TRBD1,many,CASSYSTGGSSGELFF,TGTGCCAGCAGTTACTCGACAGGGGGCTCCTCCGGGGAGCTGTTTTTT
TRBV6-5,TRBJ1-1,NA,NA,CASSYSQQGGTEAFF,TGTGCCAGCAGTTACTCTCAACAGGGAGGTACTGAAGCTTTCTTT
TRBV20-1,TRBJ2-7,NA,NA,CSAVGGGMSNEQYF,TGCAGTGCAGTCGGTGGCGGGATGTCTAACGAGCAGTACTTC
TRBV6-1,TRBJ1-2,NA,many,CASSPGGQNYGYTF,TGTGCCAGCAGTCCCGGAGGACAGAACTATGGCTACACCTTC
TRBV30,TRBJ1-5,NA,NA,CAWSSEKQPQHF,TGTGCCTGGAGTTCGGAGAAGCAGCCCCAGCATTTT
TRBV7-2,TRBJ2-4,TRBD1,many,CASSADRGLGNIQYF,TGTGCCAGCAGCGCCGACAGGGGGCTAGGAAACATTCAGTACTTC
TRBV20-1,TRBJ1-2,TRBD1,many,CSALPDRATTNYGYTF,TGCAGTGCGCTTCCGGACAGGGCTACCACTAACTATGGCTACACCTTC
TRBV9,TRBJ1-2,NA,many,CASSVADNYGYTF,TGTGCCAGCAGCGTAGCGGATAACTATGGCTACACCTTC
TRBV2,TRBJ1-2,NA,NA,CASSEALRRLGGYTF,TGTGCCAGCAGTGAAGCGCTTCGGAGGTTAGGAGGCTACACCTTC
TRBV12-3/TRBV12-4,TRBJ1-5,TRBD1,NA,CASGAGTGYHSNQPQHF,TGTGCCAGCGGAGCCGGGACAGGGTACCATAGCAATCAGCCCCAGCATTTT
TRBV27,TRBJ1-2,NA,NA,CASSPFWGFSGYTF,TGTGCCAGCAGCCCTTTCTGGGGATTTAGCGGCTACACCTTC
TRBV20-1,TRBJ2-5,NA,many,CSARDSWNSETQYF,TGCAGTGCTAGAGACAGTTGGAATTCAGAGACCCAGTACTTC
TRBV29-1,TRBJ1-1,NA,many,CSVEDYGTEAFF,TGCAGCGTTGAAGATTACGGCACTGAAGCTTTCTTT
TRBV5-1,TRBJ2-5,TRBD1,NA,CASSWTGPQETQYF,TGCGCCAGCAGCTGGACAGGGCCCCAAGAGACCCAGTACTTC
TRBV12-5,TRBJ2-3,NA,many,CASGLANTQYF,TGTGCTAGTGGTTTGGCTAATACGCAGTATTTT
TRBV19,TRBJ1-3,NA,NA,CASSTTGNTIYF,TGTGCCAGTAGTACGACCGGAAACACCATATATTTT
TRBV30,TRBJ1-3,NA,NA,CAWTLRRAASIGSGKTIYF,TGTGCCTGGACTTTACGCAGGGCCGCTAGTATAGGCTCTGGAAAGACCATATATTTT
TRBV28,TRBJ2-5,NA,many,CASSTRWGIQETQYF,TGTGCCAGCAGTACCAGATGGGGGATCCAAGAGACCCAGTACTTC
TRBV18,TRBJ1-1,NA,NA,CASSFKGGAEAFF,TGTGCCAGCTCATTTAAGGGAGGCGCTGAAGCTTTCTTT
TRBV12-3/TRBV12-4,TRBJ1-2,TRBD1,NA,CASTPTGDRRDYGYTF,TGTGCCAGCACCCCTACCGGGGACAGGCGAGACTATGGCTACACCTTC
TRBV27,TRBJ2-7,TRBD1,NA,CASSIGQGEYDEQYF,TGTGCCAGCAGTATCGGACAGGGAGAATACGACGAGCAGTACTTC
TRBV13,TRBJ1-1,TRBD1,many,CASSLSTGGHSKAFF,TGTGCCAGCAGCTTAAGTACAGGGGGTCACTCAAAAGCTTTCTTT
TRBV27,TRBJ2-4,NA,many,CASSPSRVGGIQYF,TGTGCCAGCAGTCCCTCGAGGGTAGGGGGCATTCAGTACTTC
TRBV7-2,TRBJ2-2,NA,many,CASPGDPGELFF,TGTGCCAGCCCAGGGGACCCCGGGGAGCTGTTTTTT
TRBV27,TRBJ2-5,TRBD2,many,CASSPSPSLAGVKETQYF,TGTGCCAGCAGTCCCTCCCCCTCACTAGCGGGGGTAAAAGAGACCCAGTACTTC
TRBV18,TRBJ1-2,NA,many,CASSPPPGSGGYTF,TGTGCCAGCTCACCGCCCCCAGGTTCGGGAGGCTACACCTTC
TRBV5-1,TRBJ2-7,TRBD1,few,CASSLRGGPISYEQYF,TGCGCCAGCAGCCTCCGAGGGGGCCCCATCTCCTACGAGCAGTACTTC
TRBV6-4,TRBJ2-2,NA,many,CASSDSIGGHTGELFF,TGTGCCAGCAGTGACTCGATCGGGGGCCACACCGGGGAGCTGTTTTTT